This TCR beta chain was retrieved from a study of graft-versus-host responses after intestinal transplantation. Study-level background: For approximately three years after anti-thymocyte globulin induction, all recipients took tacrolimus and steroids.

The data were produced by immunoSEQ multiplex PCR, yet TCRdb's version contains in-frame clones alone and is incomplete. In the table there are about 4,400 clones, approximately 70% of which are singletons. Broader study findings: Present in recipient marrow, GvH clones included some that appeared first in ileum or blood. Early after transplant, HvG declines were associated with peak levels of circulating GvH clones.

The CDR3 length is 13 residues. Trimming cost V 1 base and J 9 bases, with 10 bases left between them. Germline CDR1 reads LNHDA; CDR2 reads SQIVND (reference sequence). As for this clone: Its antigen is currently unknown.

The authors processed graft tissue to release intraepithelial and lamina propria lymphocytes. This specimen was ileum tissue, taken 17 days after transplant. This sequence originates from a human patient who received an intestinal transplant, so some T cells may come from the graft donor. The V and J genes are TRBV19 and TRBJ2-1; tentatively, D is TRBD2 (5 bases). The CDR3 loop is CASSIGRGLEQFF. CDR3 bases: TGTGCCAGTAGTATAGGCCGAGGGCTTGAGCAGTTCTTC.